These 5 T cell receptor beta chains share one sample of origin, sequenced in a study of regulatory T cells in long-lasting Graves disease. Relying on iRepertoire HTBI primers and Arm-PCR of CDR3 regions, the team built TCR beta libraries. MiXCR, applied by TCRdb to the multiplex PCR reads, yields one record per CDR3 protein. Found here are about 620,000 distinct CDR3 sequences, 16% of them singletons; the top ten hold roughly 18%. Time point reported: newly diagnosed GD, antithyroid drugs for less than 3 months. PBMC-extracted RNA yielded the TCR library. These same data were also listed under a study on T cells in Graves' hyperthyroidism and ophthalmopathy.

The sample consisted of peripheral blood mononuclear cells (PBMCs), taken at new diagnosis, from a patient treated with antithyroid drugs. These receptors were obtained from a woman aged 30 to 39 with Graves disease.

The CDR3, as DNA: TGTGCCAGTAAAACTAGCGGGAGCTCCTACGAGCAGTACTTC. Its protein product is CASKTSGSSYEQYF. The chain recombines TRBV19 with TRBJ2-7; 11 positions match TRBD2. Germline V lookup: CDR1 LNHDA, CDR2 SQIVND (reference sequence). The ends lost 7 bases at V and 0 bases at J; junction bases unmatched: 2. The CDR3 spans 14 residues.

J is TRBJ1-5 and V is TRBV19, with D unresolved. V lost 4 bases, J lost 10 bases, and 14 bases lay in between. Germline-derived CDR1 and CDR2 are LNHDA and SQIVND (reference sequence). This CDR3 is 13 amino acids long. The CDR3 spells CASSTNPGFPQHF. The CDR3 bases are TGTGCCAGTAGTACTAACCCGGGGTTTCCCCAGCATTTT.

This rearrangement joins TRBV7-9 to TRBJ2-5; D possibly corresponds to TRBD2 (6 bases). This CDR3 has 14 amino acids. Trimming left V 3 bases short and J 1 base short, with 9 bases between. Germline values: CDR1 SEHNR, CDR2 FQNEAQ (reference sequence). CDR3 coding DNA: TGTGCCAGCAGCTTCCGGGAGCTCCAAGAGACCCAGTACTTC. It is translated as CASSFRELQETQYF.

This sequence joins TRBV29-1 and TRBJ2-6; no firm D call. V shed 1 base and J shed 0 bases, with 10 bases lying between them. In germline, CDR1 is SQVTM, CDR2 ANQGSEA. The CDR3 has 16 amino acids. The CDR3 bases are TGCAGCGTTGAAGGAGGAAAGTCCTCTGGGGCCAACGTCCTGACTTTC. It encodes CSVEGGKSSGANVLTF.

This clonotype has a count of ten or more. The chain couples TRBV11-2 to TRBJ2-3; the D gene is possibly TRBD2 (6 bases). V lost 3 bases and J 4 bases, leaving 8 bases between the germline ends. Per the germline V gene, CDR1 is SGHAT and CDR2 is FQNNGV. The CDR3 consists of 13 residues. The CDR3 nucleotides are TGTGCCAGCAGCTTTCGGGAGCCAGATACGCAGTATTTT. Residues: CASSFREPDTQYF.